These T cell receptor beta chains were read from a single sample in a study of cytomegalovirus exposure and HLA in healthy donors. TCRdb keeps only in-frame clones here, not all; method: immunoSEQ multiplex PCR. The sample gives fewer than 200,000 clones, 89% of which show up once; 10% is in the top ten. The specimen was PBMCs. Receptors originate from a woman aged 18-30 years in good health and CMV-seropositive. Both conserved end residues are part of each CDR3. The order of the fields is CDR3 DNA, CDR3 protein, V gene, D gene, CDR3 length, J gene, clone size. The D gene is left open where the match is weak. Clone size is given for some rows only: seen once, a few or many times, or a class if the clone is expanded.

TGTGCCAGCAGTGTGACCCGCGGTAGCACAGATACGCAGTATTTT CASSVTRGSTDTQYF TRBV6-1 - 15 TRBJ2-3 -
TGTGCCAGCAGCTTAGGTTCAGCCGGGGGGCAGCCCCAGCATTTT CASSLGSAGGQPQHF TRBV7-2 - 15 TRBJ1-5 -
TGCGCCAGCAGTCAGGGGATTGGGGGTCAGCCCCAGCATTTT CASSQGIGGQPQHF TRBV10-2 - 14 TRBJ1-5 -
TGTGCCAGCAGTGACGGGGACAGGGGAGCAGATACGCAGTATTTT CASSDGDRGADTQYF TRBV6-4 TRBD1 15 TRBJ2-3 many
TGTGCCAGCAGCTTAACGCGGGATCGTTTTGATACGCAGTATTTT CASSLTRDRFDTQYF TRBV7-3 - 15 TRBJ2-3 -
TGTGCCACCAGCAGAGTTGAGCGGGCTGAAGCTTTCTTT CATSRVERAEAFF TRBV15 - 13 TRBJ1-1 -
TGTGCCAGCAGCCCCCTTTTGGGAGGCTCCTACGAGCAGTACTTC CASSPLLGGSYEQYF TRBV11-3 - 15 TRBJ2-7 -
TGTGCCAGCAGCCCTGCTAGCGGATACTCCTACGAGCAGTACTTC CASSPASGYSYEQYF TRBV4-2 TRBD2 15 TRBJ2-7 -
TGTGCCAGCAGTTCTGACAGGCCAGGAGAGTACTTC CASSSDRPGEYF TRBV28 - 12 TRBJ2-7 -
TGTGCCAGCAGCGTAGATAACAACTACAATGAGCAGTTCTTC CASSVDNNYNEQFF TRBV9 - 14 TRBJ2-1 -
TGTGCCAGCAGCTTTCTACGGGACAACTACGAGCAGTACTTC CASSFLRDNYEQYF TRBV7-2 - 14 TRBJ2-7 once
TGTGCCAGCAGGGGCCCCGGACAGGGGGTTTACGATGAGCAGTTCTTC CASRGPGQGVYDEQFF TRBV28 TRBD1 16 TRBJ2-1 -
TGTGCCAGCAGCTGGGGGGGGACAGGGCGCTATGGCTACACCTTC CASSWGGTGRYGYTF TRBV11-2 TRBD1 15 TRBJ1-2 -
TGCGCCAGCAGCCAAGTTACTGCAACGAACACCGGGGAGCTGTTTTTT CASSQVTATNTGELFF TRBV4-3 - 16 TRBJ2-2 -
TGTGCCAGCAGTTACGGCGGGAGCAGCTCTGGCGGTGAGCAGTTCTTC CASSYGGSSSGGEQFF TRBV6-5 TRBD2 16 TRBJ2-1 -
TGTGCCAGCACCGCCGGACTAGCGGGCGAGCAGTACTTC CASTAGLAGEQYF TRBV11-3 TRBD2 13 TRBJ2-7 -
TGTGCCAGCAGCGTAGTCGGTCTAGGGAACACCGGGGAGCTGTTTTTT CASSVVGLGNTGELFF TRBV9 - 16 TRBJ2-2 -
TGCGCCAGCAGCTTGGTTGAGGGTTACTCCTACGAGCAGTACTTC CASSLVEGYSYEQYF TRBV5-1 - 15 TRBJ2-7 -
TGTGCCAGCAGCTTAACGCCCCAGGGGAGGGATGAGCAGTTCTTC CASSLTPQGRDEQFF TRBV7-3 - 15 TRBJ2-1 -
TGTGCCAGCAGCCAGGGGGCCTTCACCTTC CASSQGAFTF TRBV2 TRBD1 10 TRBJ1-2 few
TGTGCCAGCAGCCGCGACAGGGGCCCAGCGGGGTTCTCGAATACGCAGTATTTT CASSRDRGPAGFSNTQYF TRBV13 - 18 TRBJ2-3 -
TGTGCCAGTAGTCCAGGGTCGGGGGTCAACTATGGCTACACCTTC CASSPGSGVNYGYTF TRBV19 - 15 TRBJ1-2 -
TGTGCCTGGAGTGGAACTAGCCAGTCCTACGAGCAGTACTTC CAWSGTSQSYEQYF TRBV30 - 14 TRBJ2-7 -
TGTGCCAGCAGTGGATACAGGGTCTTGCAGCCCCAGCATTTT CASSGYRVLQPQHF TRBV6-4 - 14 TRBJ1-5 -
TGTGCCAGCAGTTACCTCGGAGGAACCGGGGAGCTGTTTTTT CASSYLGGTGELFF TRBV6-5 - 14 TRBJ2-2 -
TGTGCCAGCTCACGGGCTCTCGGACAGCAGGGTCCTGAGCAGTACTTC CASSRALGQQGPEQYF TRBV18 - 16 TRBJ2-7 -
TGTGCCAGCTCACCACTAACAGGGCACGAGCAGTACTTC CASSPLTGHEQYF TRBV18 - 13 TRBJ2-7 few
TGCAGCGTGGAACAGGGGACTAATAACTATGGCTACACCTTC CSVEQGTNNYGYTF TRBV29-1 TRBD1 14 TRBJ1-2 -
TGTGCCAGCAGCTTAAAGGGCGGGAGGTCTGAAGCTTTCTTT CASSLKGGRSEAFF TRBV7-6 - 14 TRBJ1-1 -
TGTGCCAGCAGCCCACCGAGCGGGGGGAATGAGCAGTTCTTC CASSPPSGGNEQFF TRBV5-6 TRBD2 14 TRBJ2-1 -
TGTGCCTGGACTGGACCGGGACTAGCGGGGACCGGGGAGCTGTTTTTT CAWTGPGLAGTGELFF TRBV30 TRBD2 16 TRBJ2-2 -